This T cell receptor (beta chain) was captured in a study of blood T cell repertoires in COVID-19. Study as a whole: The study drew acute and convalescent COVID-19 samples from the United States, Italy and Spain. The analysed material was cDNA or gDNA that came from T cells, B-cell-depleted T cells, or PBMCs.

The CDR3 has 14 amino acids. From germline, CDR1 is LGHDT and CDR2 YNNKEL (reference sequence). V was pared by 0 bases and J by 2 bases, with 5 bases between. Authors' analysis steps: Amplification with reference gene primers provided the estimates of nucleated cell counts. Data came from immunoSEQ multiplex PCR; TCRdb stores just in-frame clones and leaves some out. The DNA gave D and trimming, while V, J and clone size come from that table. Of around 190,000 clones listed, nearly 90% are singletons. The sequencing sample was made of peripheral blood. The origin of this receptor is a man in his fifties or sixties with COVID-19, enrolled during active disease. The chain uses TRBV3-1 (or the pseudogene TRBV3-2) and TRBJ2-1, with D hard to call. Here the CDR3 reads CASSQEGPYNEQFF. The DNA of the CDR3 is TGTGCCAGCAGCCAAGAGGGCCCCTACAATGAGCAGTTCTTC.